The 14 T cell receptor beta chains presented below share a single source sample, sequenced in a study of shared clonotypes between healthy human individuals. TCRdb's copy holds only in-frame clones and misses some; the assay was immunoSEQ multiplex PCR. Counted here are roughly 2.5 million clones, around nine tenths occurring once; the ten biggest clones make up about 0.13%. Sample: naive CD4+ T cells sorted from blood. This sample's subset: CD45RA+ positively selected. The receptors shown here come from a man between 18 and 29 years old in good health.

This clone was counted a single time. V usage is TRBV5-1 and J usage is TRBJ2-1, with TRBD2 as a possible D gene (5 bases). Trimming shortened V by 3 bases and J by 5 bases, and 12 bases separated the two germline ends. The CDR3 runs to 14 residues. Germline assignment: CDR1 SGHRS and CDR2 YFSETQ. The CDR3 coding sequence is TGCGCCAGCAGCTACGGAGGCAGGAACAATGAGCAGTTCTTC. Translating gives CASSYGGRNNEQFF.

This clone occurred once. V usage is TRBV30 and J usage is TRBJ1-6; D possibly corresponds to TRBD1 (5 bases). The CDR3 runs to 17 residues. V lost 3 bases to trimming and J lost 7 bases, with 22 bases between them. CDR1 is GTSNPN and CDR2 is SVGIG in the germline V gene (reference sequence). CDR3 in DNA: TGTGCCTGGAGCCCGCTTGGTAGGGCATGGGGGAATTCACCCCTCCACTTT. Protein product: CAWSPLGRAWGNSPLHF. The full variable domain, with the rest looked up from reference TRBV30 and TRBJ1-6, is SQTIHQWPATLVQPVGSPLSLECTVEGTSNPNLYWYRQAAGRGLQLLFYSVGIGQISSEVPQNLSASRPQDRQFILSSKKLLLSDSGFYLCAWSPLGRAWGNSPLHFGNGTRLTVT.

In regard to this clone: This specimen includes other DNA sequences encoding the same CDR3. The chain has TRBV6-6 and TRBJ2-7, with 8 bases that match TRBD2. Germline V gene data show CDR1 as MNHNY and CDR2 as SVGAGI (reference sequence). The V and J ends lost 5 bases and 3 bases, in that order; junction bases with no gene match: 0. The CDR3 sequence is 12 residues long. In DNA form, the CDR3 reads TGTGCCAGCAGTAGCGGGGGCTACGAGCAGTACTTC. This encodes CASSSGGYEQYF.

The chain joins TRBV10-1 to TRBJ2-5, with D perhaps matching TRBD2 (5 bases). The CDR3 covers 14 residues. V gave up 6 bases and J gave up 1 base, with 12 bases separating them. From germline, CDR1 is WNHNN and CDR2 SYGVQD (reference sequence). CDR3 DNA sequence: TGCGCCAGCAGCCCCTCCAGCGGCCAAGAGACCCAGTACTTC. Translating gives CASSPSSGQETQYF.

The chain uses TRBV18 and TRBJ1-1; D is uncertain. The CDR3 sequence is 14 residues long. The V and J ends lost 6 bases and 6 bases respectively, with 17 bases between them. The germline gives CDR1 KGHSH, CDR2 LQKENI. CDR3 sequence (DNA): TGTGCCAGCTCCTATACAGAGGGTTCGGCTGAAGCTTTCTTT. Translating gives CASSYTEGSAEAFF.

The chain joins TRBV6-4 to TRBJ1-5, with TRBD1 identical over 8 bases. Germline CDR1 is MRHNA and CDR2 is SNTAGT. J lost 3 bases, V lost 0 bases, and 4 bases had no gene match. CDR3 size: 16 residues. CDR3 region: CASSDSRDRNNQPQHF. The CDR3 nucleotides read TGTGCCAGCAGTGACTCGAGGGACAGGAACAATCAGCCCCAGCATTTT.

The gene calls are TRBV20-1 and TRBJ2-5; no clear D gene. Trimming pared 7 bases from V and 4 bases from J, leaving 10 bases between. CDR3 length equals 11 residues. Germline-derived CDR1 and CDR2 are DFQATT and SNEGSKA (reference sequence). The CDR3 is CSVPVVETQYF. In DNA, the CDR3 is TGCAGTGTTCCCGTCGTAGAGACCCAGTACTTC.

The chain has TRBV11-2 and TRBJ2-7; 8 nucleotides align to TRBD1. Germline V gene data show CDR1 as SGHAT and CDR2 as FQNNGV. This CDR3 comprises 14 residues. V shed 6 bases, J shed 3 bases, and the junction held 7 bases outside the gene matches. The CDR3 sequence is CASRKTGTGYEQYF. Here the CDR3 DNA reads TGTGCCAGCAGGAAGACAGGGACAGGCTACGAGCAGTACTTC.

The chain employs TRBV7-3 and TRBJ2-2; D uncertain. V lost 3 bases and J 0 bases, leaving 5 bases between the germline ends. From germline, CDR1 is SGHTA and CDR2 FQGTGA. The CDR3 covers 14 residues. The CDR3 sequence is CASSFGPNTGELFF. CDR3 DNA sequence: TGTGCCAGCAGCTTTGGACCGAACACCGGGGAGCTGTTTTTT.

V usage is TRBV16 and J usage is TRBJ1-1, with a possible D match to TRBD1 (6 bases). Germline lookup yields CDR1 KGHSY and CDR2 FQNENV. V was trimmed by 4 bases and J by 4 bases, leaving 16 bases between them. The CDR3 totals 15 residues. The DNA of the CDR3 is TGTGCCAGCAGCCTCGCGACAGGTGGGAGCACTGAAGCTTTCTTT. Its protein product is CASSLATGGSTEAFF.

The V call is TRBV5-1, the J call TRBJ2-3, with D possibly matching TRBD2 (7 bases). Germline CDR1 and CDR2: SGHRS and YFSETQ. The CDR3 sequence is 18 residues long. Trimming stripped 0 bases from V and 0 bases from J, with 17 bases between. This CDR3 is CASSLVASGGLSTDTQYF. The DNA for the CDR3 is TGCGCCAGCAGCTTGGTAGCCTCGGGGGGCCTCAGCACAGATACGCAGTATTTT. Using reference TRBV5-1 and TRBJ2-3 for the parts outside the CDR3, the full variable domain is KAGVTQTPRYLIKTRGQQVTLSCSPISGHRSVSWYQQTPGQGLQFLFEYFSETQRNKGNFPGRFSGRQFSNSRSEMNVSTLELGDSALYLCASSLVASGGLSTDTQYFGPGTRLTVL.

This clone has only one observation. This rearrangement joins TRBV7-3 to TRBJ2-7, with a possible D match to TRBD1 (5 bases). The CDR3 is 15 residues long. Germline V gives CDR1 SGHTA, CDR2 FQGTGA. Trimming removed 0 bases from V and 7 bases from J, with 16 bases in between. CDR3 DNA: TGTGCCAGCAGCTTAACGGTGACAGAATCGTCTGAGCAGTACTTC. Amino acids: CASSLTVTESSEQYF.

The chain couples TRBV11-2 to TRBJ2-5; a possible D gene is TRBD2 (5 bases). CDR3 length: 11 amino acids. CDR1 is SGHAT and CDR2 is FQNNGV in the germline V gene. V lost 5 bases and J 10 bases, leaving 11 bases between the germline ends. CDR3: CASSGGLNQYF. DNA for the CDR3: TGTGCCAGCAGCGGAGGCCTTAACCAGTACTTC.

V and J are TRBV9 and TRBJ2-2, with D perhaps assigned TRBD1 or TRBD2 (6 bases each). Trimming pared 4 bases from V and 4 bases from J, leaving 17 bases between. This CDR3 is built from 16 residues. Per germline, CDR1 SGDLS and CDR2 YYNGEE. In nucleotides, the CDR3 is TGTGCCAGCAGCAACGAAGGGGGGACGGTCACCGGGGAGCTGTTTTTT. Its protein product is CASSNEGGTVTGELFF.